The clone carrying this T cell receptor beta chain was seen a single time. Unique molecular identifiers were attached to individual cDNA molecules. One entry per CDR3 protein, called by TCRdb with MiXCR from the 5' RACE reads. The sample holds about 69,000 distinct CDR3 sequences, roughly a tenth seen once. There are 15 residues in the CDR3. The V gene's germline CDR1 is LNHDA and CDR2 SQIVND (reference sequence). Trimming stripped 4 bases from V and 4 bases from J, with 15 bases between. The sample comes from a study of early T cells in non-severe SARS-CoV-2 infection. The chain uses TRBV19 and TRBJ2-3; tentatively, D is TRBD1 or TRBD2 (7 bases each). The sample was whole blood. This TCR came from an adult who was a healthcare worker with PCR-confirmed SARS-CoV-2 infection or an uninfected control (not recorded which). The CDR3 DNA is TGTGCCAGTAGTACACAGGGGAGGGCCGCAGATACGCAGTATTTT. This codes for CASSTQGRAADTQYF.